A single sample gave rise to the 2 T cell receptor beta chains below, sequenced in a study of T-cell reconstitution after alpha-beta-depleted transplantation in children. Preparation of the TCRbeta library used unique molecular identifiers. TCRdb independently ran MiXCR on the PCR reads; one entry per CDR3 protein. The table includes 100,000 or so distinct CDR3 sequences, under 9% detected once. Source: PBMCs, taken before TCRalphabeta/CD19-depleted stem cell transplant. All receptors derive from a boy younger than 10 with acute lymphoblastic leukemia, due to receive a stem cell transplant.

Ten or more counts support this clonotype. The chain joins TRBV5-1 to TRBJ2-5, with 8 bases that match TRBD1. Per germline, CDR1 SGHRS and CDR2 YFSETQ. The CDR3 consists of 16 residues. J was trimmed by 2 bases and V by 3 bases; bases with no gene match: 9. As DNA, the CDR3 is TGCGCCAGCAGCTGGGAACCTTGGACAGGGCAAGAGACCCAGTACTTC. Its translation is CASSWEPWTGQETQYF.

This clonotype was detected many times. This chain joins TRBV5-1 and TRBJ2-3; D might be TRBD1 (6 bases). Germline V CDR1 and CDR2: SGHRS, YFSETQ. V dropped 0 bases and J dropped 1 base, with 9 bases sitting between them. The CDR3 consists of 15 residues. CDR3 residues: CASSLARTGTDTQYF. The CDR3 DNA reads as TGCGCCAGCAGCTTGGCCCGGACAGGCACAGATACGCAGTATTTT.